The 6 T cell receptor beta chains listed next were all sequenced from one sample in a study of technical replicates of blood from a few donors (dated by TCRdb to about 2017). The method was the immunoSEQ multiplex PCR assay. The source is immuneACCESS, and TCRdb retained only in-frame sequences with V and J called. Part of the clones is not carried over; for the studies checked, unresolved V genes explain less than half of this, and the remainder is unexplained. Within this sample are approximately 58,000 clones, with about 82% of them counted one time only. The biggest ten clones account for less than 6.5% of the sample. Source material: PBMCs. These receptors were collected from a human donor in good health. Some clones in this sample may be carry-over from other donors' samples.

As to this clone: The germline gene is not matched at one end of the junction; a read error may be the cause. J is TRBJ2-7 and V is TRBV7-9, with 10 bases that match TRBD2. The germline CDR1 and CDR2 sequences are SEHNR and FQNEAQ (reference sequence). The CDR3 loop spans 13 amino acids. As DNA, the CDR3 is TGTGCCAGCAGCCTAGCGGGAGCGTTAGAGCAGTACTTC. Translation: CASSLAGALEQYF.

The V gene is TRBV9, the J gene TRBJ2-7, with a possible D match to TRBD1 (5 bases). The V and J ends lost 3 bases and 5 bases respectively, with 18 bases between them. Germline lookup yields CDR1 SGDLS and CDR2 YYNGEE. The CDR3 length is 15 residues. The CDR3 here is CASSAQGVTIHEQYF. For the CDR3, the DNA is TGTGCCAGCAGCGCGCAAGGGGTTACAATTCACGAGCAGTACTTC.

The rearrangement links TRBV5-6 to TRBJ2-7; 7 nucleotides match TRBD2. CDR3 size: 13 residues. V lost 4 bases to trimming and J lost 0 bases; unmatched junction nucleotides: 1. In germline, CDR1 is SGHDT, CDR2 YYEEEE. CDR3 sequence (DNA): TGTGCCAGCAGCCTAGCGGTCTCCTACGAGCAGTACTTC. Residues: CASSLAVSYEQYF.

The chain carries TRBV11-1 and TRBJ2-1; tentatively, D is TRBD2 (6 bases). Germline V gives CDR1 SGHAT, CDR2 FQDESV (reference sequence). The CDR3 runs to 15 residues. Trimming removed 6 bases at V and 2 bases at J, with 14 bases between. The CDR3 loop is CASSTGASAYNEQFF. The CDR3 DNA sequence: TGTGCCAGCAGTACGGGAGCCTCGGCCTACAATGAGCAGTTCTTC.

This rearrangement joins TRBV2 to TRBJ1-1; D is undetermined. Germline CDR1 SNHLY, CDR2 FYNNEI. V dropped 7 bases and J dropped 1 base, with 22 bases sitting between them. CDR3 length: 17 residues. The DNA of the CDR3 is TGTGCCAGCAACCCAATACGAAGAGGGAGTGGGAACACTGAAGCTTTCTTT. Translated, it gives CASNPIRRGSGNTEAFF.

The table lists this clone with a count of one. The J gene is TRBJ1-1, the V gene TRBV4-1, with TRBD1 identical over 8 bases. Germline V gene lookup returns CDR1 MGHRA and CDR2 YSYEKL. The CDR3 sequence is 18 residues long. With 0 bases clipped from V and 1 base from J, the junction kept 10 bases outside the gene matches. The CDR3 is CASSQDSRGRMGNTEAFF. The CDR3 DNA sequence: TGCGCCAGCAGCCAAGATAGCAGGGGGCGAATGGGGAACACTGAAGCTTTCTTT.